This section outlines one T cell receptor beta chain sequence together with its context. Its specificity is unknown. This record comes from a study of Ad26.COV2.S vaccination and SARS-CoV-2 variants. Findings of the study overall: Placebo recipients and vaccine recipients were similar in non-spike TCR breadth. Greater spike-specific TCR breadth was seen in vaccine recipients than in placebo recipients.

This CDR3 comprises 15 residues. The ends were cut back, 4 bases at V and 3 bases at J, with 15 bases in the middle. Germline CDR1 reads SEHNR; CDR2 reads FQNEAQ (reference sequence). The table came from immunoSEQ multiplex PCR; TCRdb's copy has only in-frame clones and leaves some out. The data show some 350,000 clones, just over 90% seen once. This chain links TRBV7-9 with TRBJ1-1, with D possibly TRBD1 on 6 matching bases. The sequencing used peripheral blood, collected after recovery from COVID-19. The clonotype comes from a human donor who had recovered from COVID-19. CDR3 nucleotides: TGTGCCAGCAGCTCACCTGACAGGAGCTACACTGAAGCTTTCTTT. This encodes CASSSPDRSYTEAFF.